This T cell receptor beta chain was identified in a study of blood T cell repertoires in COVID-19. Study-wide background: The cDNA or gDNA used as material had been derived from T cells, B-cell-depleted T cells, or PBMCs.

Recruits, aged 18 to 89 years, lived in approximately 26 US areas. The study assigned cohorts using participant-reported clinical history. Sequencing was performed with immunoSEQ multiplex PCR; in TCRdb, only in-frame clones are kept and a portion is missing. The repertoire holds around 230,000 clones, with around 89% as singletons. Germline CDR1 is SGHRS and CDR2 is YFSETQ. The V end was cut by 0 bases, the J end by 4 bases, with 8 bases between. The CDR3 loop spans 13 amino acids. What was sequenced was PBMCs or T cells enriched from blood (not recorded which). The sequence was obtained from a young woman who had recovered from COVID-19. This chain joins TRBV5-1 and TRBJ2-7, with no clear D. Here the CDR3 reads CASSLATDYEQYF. The DNA of the CDR3 is TGCGCCAGCAGCTTGGCAACAGATTACGAGCAGTACTTC.